A single sample gave rise to the 3 T cell receptor beta chains below, sequenced in a study of cytomegalovirus exposure and HLA in healthy donors. The PCR used 60 Vbeta and 13 Jbeta primers. Assay: immunoSEQ multiplex PCR; the TCRdb copy retains only in-frame clones and omits some. The sample records about 120,000 clones, about four fifths being singletons. Sequenced material: PBMCs. The receptors stem from a man aged 25 to 45 in good health and CMV-seropositive.

The chain combines TRBV29-1 with TRBJ1-1, with TRBD1 identical over 11 bases. The CDR3 totals 14 residues. Germline V gene sequence: CDR1 SQVTM, CDR2 ANQGSEA. Unmatched junction bases numbered 2, after V lost 1 base and J lost 4 bases. The CDR3 sequence: CSVEGGQGATEAFF. As DNA, the CDR3 is TGCAGCGTTGAAGGCGGACAGGGGGCCACTGAAGCTTTCTTT.

This clone has more than one count but fewer than ten. The V and J genes are TRBV11-1 and TRBJ2-7; 7 nucleotides match TRBD1. V gave up 5 bases and J gave up 3 bases; unmatched junction bases: 10. This CDR3 is built from 15 residues. CDR1 is SGHAT, CDR2 FQDESV, per germline (reference sequence). The CDR3, as DNA: TGTGCCAGCAGCGAAGCCGGGACAGTTTACTACGAGCAGTACTTC. Translation gives CASSEAGTVYYEQYF.

The V and J genes are TRBV5-1 and TRBJ2-2; TRBD1 matches 7 bases. Germline V gene sequence: CDR1 SGHRS, CDR2 YFSETQ. Trimming removed 3 bases from V and 4 bases from J; junction bases left unmatched: 6. The CDR3 totals 15 residues. The CDR3 bases are TGCGCCAGCAGCTCTGAGGGGGCTGGCACCGGGGAGCTGTTTTTT. Protein: CASSSEGAGTGELFF.